This is a list of T cell receptor beta chains from one sample in a study of response to subunit inactivated influenza vaccine. TCRdb independently ran MiXCR on the RT-PCR reads; one entry per CDR3 protein. The table records about 700,000 distinct CDR3 sequences, over 11% of them present only once. The material sequenced was PBMCs from blood, taken 14 days before vaccination. The receptors stem from a man aged 45-65 years who received an inactivated influenza vaccine. The CDR3 runs from the conserved cysteine through the conserved F or W. The order of the fields is V gene, clone size, D gene, J gene, CDR3 protein, CDR3 DNA. A D gene is named only where the DNA matches it firmly. The listing skips clone size in some rows; elsewhere it reads once, few, many or a size class.

V: TRBV6-2/TRBV6-3; size: NA; D: TRBD2; J: TRBJ2-1; CDR3: CASSQLSGSSYNEQFF; DNA: TGTGCCAGCAGTCAACTTAGCGGGAGCTCCTACAATGAGCAGTTCTTC
V: TRBV9; size: NA; D: NA; J: TRBJ2-2; CDR3: CASSVRGGSSGELFF; DNA: TGTGCCAGCAGCGTCAGAGGAGGGTCGAGCGGGGAGCTGTTTTTT
V: TRBV20-1; size: NA; D: NA; J: TRBJ2-3; CDR3: CSARDPRGTDTQYF; DNA: TGCAGTGCCCGCGACCCCCGGGGAACAGATACGCAGTATTTT
V: TRBV20-1; size: many; D: NA; J: TRBJ2-7; CDR3: CSARRDEQYF; DNA: TGCAGTGCTAGACGCGACGAGCAGTACTTC
V: TRBV12-3/TRBV12-4; size: many; D: NA; J: TRBJ2-1; CDR3: CASSFTRANEQFF; DNA: TGTGCCAGCAGTTTTACTAGGGCAAATGAGCAGTTCTTC
V: TRBV20-1; size: NA; D: NA; J: TRBJ1-5; CDR3: CSARDGRGVSNQPQHF; DNA: TGCAGTGCTAGAGATGGGCGGGGGGTTAGCAATCAGCCCCAGCATTTT
V: TRBV20-1; size: many; D: TRBD2; J: TRBJ2-1; CDR3: CSARSRDYYNEQFF; DNA: TGCAGTGCTAGGTCCAGGGACTACTACAATGAGCAGTTCTTC
V: TRBV12-3/TRBV12-4; size: few; D: TRBD2; J: TRBJ2-1; CDR3: CASRISGSDEQFF; DNA: TGTGCCAGCAGGATTAGCGGGAGCGATGAGCAGTTCTTC
V: TRBV6-5; size: NA; D: NA; J: TRBJ2-5; CDR3: CASSYATAQETQYF; DNA: TGTGCCAGCAGTTATGCGACAGCCCAAGAGACCCAGTACTTC
V: TRBV7-2; size: NA; D: NA; J: TRBJ2-1; CDR3: CASRLEQGAYNEQFF; DNA: TGTGCCAGCAGACTGGAGCAGGGCGCCTACAATGAGCAGTTCTTC
V: TRBV10-3; size: few; D: TRBD2; J: TRBJ2-5; CDR3: CAISESGVSGSRRETQYF; DNA: TGTGCCATCAGTGAGTCGGGGGTTAGCGGGAGTAGGAGAGAGACCCAGTACTTC
V: TRBV11-2; size: NA; D: TRBD2; J: TRBJ2-7; CDR3: CASSLFSGESYEQYF; DNA: TGTGCCAGCAGCTTATTTAGCGGGGAGTCCTACGAGCAGTACTTC
V: TRBV20-1; size: few; D: NA; J: TRBJ2-4; CDR3: CSASAGGLAKNIQYF; DNA: TGCAGTGCTAGTGCTGGGGGCCTGGCCAAAAACATTCAGTACTTC
V: TRBV11-2; size: NA; D: NA; J: TRBJ2-3; CDR3: CASSLRDRTDTQYF; DNA: TGTGCCAGCAGCCTCCGCGACAGGACAGATACGCAGTATTTT
V: TRBV28; size: NA; D: TRBD2; J: TRBJ2-7; CDR3: CASRLLAGDYEQYF; DNA: TGTGCCAGCCGCTTACTAGCGGGGGACTACGAGCAGTACTTC
V: TRBV24-1; size: NA; D: NA; J: TRBJ2-1; CDR3: CAVGEFYNEQFF; DNA: TGTGCCGTAGGCGAGTTCTACAATGAGCAGTTCTTC
V: TRBV6-1; size: few; D: NA; J: TRBJ2-7; CDR3: CASSARAYFRDTKGWGYEQYF; DNA: TGTGCCAGCAGTGCCCGTGCTTATTTCCGGGACACTAAAGGTTGGGGCTACGAGCAGTACTTC
V: TRBV2; size: NA; D: NA; J: TRBJ2-7; CDR3: CASSAATYEQYF; DNA: TGTGCCAGCAGTGCTGCCACCTACGAGCAGTACTTC
V: TRBV2; size: few; D: NA; J: TRBJ2-1; CDR3: CASLSADTTYNEQFF; DNA: TGTGCCAGCCTAAGCGCAGACACCACCTACAATGAGCAGTTCTTC
V: TRBV15; size: many; D: NA; J: TRBJ1-5; CDR3: CATSRDPDGNQPQHF; DNA: TGTGCCACCAGCAGAGATCCCGACGGGAATCAGCCCCAGCATTTT
V: TRBV12-3/TRBV12-4; size: many; D: NA; J: TRBJ1-1; CDR3: CASSFGRGPTEAFF; DNA: TGTGCCAGCAGTTTTGGGCGGGGCCCAACTGAAGCTTTCTTT
V: TRBV11-2; size: NA; D: TRBD2; J: TRBJ2-2; CDR3: CASTRGGGRTGELFF; DNA: TGTGCCAGCACCCGGGGGGGCGGCAGGACCGGGGAGCTGTTTTTT
V: TRBV6-2/TRBV6-3; size: NA; D: TRBD2; J: TRBJ2-7; CDR3: CASTLSGSHEQYF; DNA: TGTGCCAGCACCCTTAGCGGGAGCCACGAGCAGTACTTC
V: TRBV7-8; size: few; D: NA; J: TRBJ2-7; CDR3: CASSLVSTYEQYF; DNA: TGTGCCAGCAGCTTGGTCAGTACCTACGAGCAGTACTTC
V: TRBV28; size: NA; D: TRBD1; J: TRBJ2-4; CDR3: CASSPVGQEGNIQYF; DNA: TGTGCCAGCAGTCCGGTGGGACAGGAGGGTAACATTCAGTACTTC
V: TRBV7-9; size: few; D: NA; J: TRBJ2-3; CDR3: CASSLPGRHSSTDTQYF; DNA: TGTGCCAGCAGCTTACCTGGGAGACATTCTAGCACAGATACGCAGTATTTT
V: TRBV12-3/TRBV12-4; size: many; D: NA; J: TRBJ1-4; CDR3: CASSPVGKGKLFF; DNA: TGTGCCAGCAGCCCCGTTGGCAAGGGAAAACTGTTTTTT
V: TRBV3-1; size: few; D: NA; J: TRBJ2-1; CDR3: CASSPRLGIWEQFF; DNA: TGTGCCAGCAGCCCTCGACTAGGCATTTGGGAGCAGTTCTTC